Listed below are T cell receptor beta chains from one sample, sequenced in a study of tumor-infiltrating lymphocytes in primary liver carcinoma. TCRdb fed the multiplex PCR reads into MiXCR, producing one record per CDR3 protein. Of 330,000 or so distinct CDR3 sequences in the sample, about 65% are singletons; the top ten hold 5.5% to 8%. The specimen was peripheral blood. The receptors were sampled from a middle-aged man with primary liver carcinoma and hepatitis B virus infection. Both conserved end residues are part of each CDR3. D genes are given only for firm matches. Some rows mark clone size as missing; the rest say once, few, many or name a class of expanded clone.

abundance	j_gene	d_gene	v_gene	CDR3aa	CDR3nt
-	TRBJ1-4	-	TRBV5-1	CASSRGGSSEKLFF	TGCGCCAGCAGCCGGGGCGGGAGTAGTGAAAAACTGTTTTTT
-	TRBJ2-3	-	TRBV29-1	CSVEDQVNRGGITDTQYF	TGCAGCGTTGAAGATCAGGTGAACAGGGGGGGAATCACAGATACGCAGTATTTT
-	TRBJ2-7	-	TRBV11-2	CAGSLDPAGKQYF	TGTGCCGGCAGCTTAGACCCTGCGGGCAAGCAGTACTTC
-	TRBJ2-7	-	TRBV29-1	CGVDRTESGEQYF	TGCGGCGTTGATCGGACAGAGTCGGGCGAGCAGTACTTC
-	TRBJ1-1	TRBD1	TRBV7-9	CASSWGTGGEAFF	TGTGCCAGCAGCTGGGGGACAGGCGGAGAAGCTTTCTTT
-	TRBJ2-5	TRBD2	TRBV6-5	CASRLAGLELQYF	TGTGCCAGCAGACTAGCGGGTCTTGAGTTACAGTACTTC
-	TRBJ2-5	-	TRBV11-2	CDSSYNTQETQYF	TGTGACAGCAGCTATAATACCCAAGAGACTCAGTACTTC
-	TRBJ2-3	-	TRBV11-3	CASSVDARNKDTQYF	TGTGCCAGTAGCGTTGACGCAAGAAACAAAGATACGCAGTATTTT
many	TRBJ2-3	-	TRBV6-6	CASRYGWDTQYF	TGTGCCAGCAGATATGGTTGGGATACGCAGTATTTT
many	TRBJ2-3	-	TRBV6-6	CASSYPADGTDTQYF	TGTGCCAGCAGTTACCCAGCGGATGGCACAGATACGCAGTATTTT
-	TRBJ2-7	-	TRBV19	CASRERRSSYEQYF	TGTGCCAGTAGGGAACGGAGGAGCTCCTACGAGCAGTACTTC
-	TRBJ2-2	-	TRBV7-9	CASSRPPGVEGTGELFF	TGTGCCAGCAGCCGGCCCCCCGGTGTTGAGGGCACCGGGGAGCTGTTTTTT
many	TRBJ2-7	TRBD1	TRBV11-2	CASTFGTGGYEQYF	TGTGCCAGCACCTTCGGGACAGGGGGCTACGAGCAGTACTTC
-	TRBJ1-1	-	TRBV5-1	CASSLVPIGGATEAFF	TGCGCCAGCAGCTTGGTCCCTATAGGGGGGGCCACTGAAGCTTTCTTT
-	TRBJ2-5	-	TRBV7-8	CASSSRRFSAETQYF	TGTGCCAGCAGCTCCCGTCGGTTCAGCGCGGAGACCCAGTACTTC
-	TRBJ2-2	TRBD1	TRBV12-3/TRBV12-4	CASSQPPTGVARERFF	TGTGCCAGCAGTCAGCCGCCGACAGGGGTGGCCAGGGAGCGGTTTTTT
-	TRBJ2-3	-	TRBV30	CAWSVRGTRKADTQYF	TGTGCCTGGAGTGTACGAGGGACAAGAAAGGCAGATACGCAGTATTTT
-	TRBJ2-5	TRBD1	TRBV12-3/TRBV12-4	CASSLQGIGEETQYF	TGTGCCAGTAGTTTACAGGGGATAGGTGAAGAGACCCAGTACTTC
-	TRBJ2-3	-	TRBV5-4	CASSRSAASTDTQYF	TGTGCCAGCAGCCGTAGCGCAGCTAGCACAGATACGCAGTATTTT
-	TRBJ2-7	-	TRBV11-2	CASSLSVRSYGQYF	TGTGCCAGCAGCCTTAGTGTAAGGTCCTACGGGCAGTACTTC
-	TRBJ2-7	-	TRBV11-2	CASSLTLDPYEQYF	TGTGCCAGCAGCTTAACACTAGACCCCTACGAGCAGTACTTC
many	TRBJ1-1	-	TRBV5-1	CASSLAGDTEAFF	TGCGCCAGCAGCTTGGCTGGGGACACTGAAGCTTTCTTT
-	TRBJ2-2	-	TRBV29-1	CSARQAGIGELFF	TGCAGCGCCCGACAGGCAGGGATCGGGGAGCTGTTTTTT
once	TRBJ2-1	-	TRBV9	CASSPMPGLSSYNEQFF	TGTGCCAGCAGCCCGATGCCGGGACTTAGCTCCTACAATGAGCAGTTCTTC
-	TRBJ2-7	-	TRBV18	CASSPTRDAYEQYF	TGTGCCAGCTCACCCACCAGGGATGCCTACGAGCAGTACTTC
once	TRBJ2-3	-	TRBV6-1	CASNMAGGTNTQYF	TGTGCCAGCAATATGGCTGGTGGCACGAATACGCAGTATTTT